This T cell receptor (beta chain) was captured by sequencing in a study of long-term antiretroviral therapy in people with HIV. About the study: The 2015 immediate-ART recommendation was preceded by the earliest samples by about a decade.

As for this clone: Antigen: not known.

A v3.0 immunoSEQ assay was performed at survey level. Produced via immunoSEQ multiplex PCR; TCRdb's table is partial and in-frame only. The table has around 18,000 clones, around 92% seen once. Study results and limitations: Whereas controls had wider CDR3 length ranges, HIV repertoires had narrower ones.

People in the study who had HIV all got their treatment in the United States. This CDR3 contains 14 residues. Germline assignment: CDR1 SNHLY and CDR2 FYNNEI. V lost 3 bases to trimming and J lost 1 base, with 9 bases between them. The clonotype comes from a middle-aged man with HIV. The V call is TRBV2, the J call TRBJ1-1; tentatively, D is TRBD1 (6 bases). The sequencing used unsorted PBMCs, collected 3 years after starting antiretroviral therapy. This chain's CDR3 is CASSEGGANTEAFF. DNA of the CDR3: TGTGCCAGCAGTGAGGGGGGCGCGAACACTGAAGCTTTCTTT.